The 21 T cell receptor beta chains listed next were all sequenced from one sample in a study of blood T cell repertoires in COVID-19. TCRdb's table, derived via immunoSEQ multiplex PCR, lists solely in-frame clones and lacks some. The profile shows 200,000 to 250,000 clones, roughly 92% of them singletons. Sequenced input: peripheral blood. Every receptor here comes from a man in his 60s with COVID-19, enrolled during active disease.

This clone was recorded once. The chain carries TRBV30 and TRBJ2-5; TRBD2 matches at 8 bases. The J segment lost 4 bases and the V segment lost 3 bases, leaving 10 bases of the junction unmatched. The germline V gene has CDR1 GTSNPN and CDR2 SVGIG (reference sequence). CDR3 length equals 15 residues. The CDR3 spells CAWSNQRGYLETQYF. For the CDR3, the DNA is TGTGCCTGGAGCAACCAGCGGGGGTATCTAGAGACCCAGTACTTC.

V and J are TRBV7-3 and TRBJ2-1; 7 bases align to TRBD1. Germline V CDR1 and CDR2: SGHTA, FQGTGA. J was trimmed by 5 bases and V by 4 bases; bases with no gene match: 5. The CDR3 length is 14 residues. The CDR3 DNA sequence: TGTGCCAGCAGCTCCACGAGGGGGCACAATGAGCAGTTCTTC. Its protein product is CASSSTRGHNEQFF. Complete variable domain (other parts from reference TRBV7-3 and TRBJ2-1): GAGVSQTPSNKVTEKGKYVELRCDPISGHTALYWYRQSLGQGPEFLIYFQGTGAADDSGLPNDRFFAVRPEGSVSTLKIQRTERGDSAVYLCASSSTRGHNEQFFGPGTRLTVL.

In DNA form, the CDR3 reads TGTGCCAGCAGTGTCCTAGCGGGAGGTCCCCAGGTCAATGAGCAGTTCTTC. Its protein is CASSVLAGGPQVNEQFF. This chain connects TRBV28 to TRBJ2-1; TRBD2 matches 11 bases. The CDR3 length is 17 residues. J was trimmed by 6 bases and V by 5 bases; bases with no gene match: 12. Germline V gives CDR1 MDHEN, CDR2 SYDVKM.

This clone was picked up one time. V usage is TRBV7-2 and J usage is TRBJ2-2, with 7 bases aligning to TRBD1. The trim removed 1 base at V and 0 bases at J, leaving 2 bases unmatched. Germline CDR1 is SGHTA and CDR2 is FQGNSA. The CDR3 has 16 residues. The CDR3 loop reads CASSLGGTANTGELFF. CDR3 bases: TGTGCCAGCAGCTTAGGAGGGACAGCGAACACCGGGGAGCTGTTTTTT.

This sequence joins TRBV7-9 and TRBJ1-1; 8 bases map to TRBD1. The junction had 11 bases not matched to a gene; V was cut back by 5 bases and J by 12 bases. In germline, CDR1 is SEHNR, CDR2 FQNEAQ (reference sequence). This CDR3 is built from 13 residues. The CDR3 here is CASSPGQGQETFF. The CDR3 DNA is TGTGCCAGCAGCCCAGGACAGGGCCAAGAAACTTTCTTT.

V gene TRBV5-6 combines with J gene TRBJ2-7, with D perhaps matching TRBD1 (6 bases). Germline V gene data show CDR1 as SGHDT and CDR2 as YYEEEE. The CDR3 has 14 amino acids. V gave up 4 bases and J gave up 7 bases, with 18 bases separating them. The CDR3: CASSPQGGWGEQYF. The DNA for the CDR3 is TGTGCCAGCAGCCCCCAAGGGGGATGGGGGGAGCAGTACTTC. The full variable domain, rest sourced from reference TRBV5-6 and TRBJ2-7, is DAGVTQSPTHLIKTRGQQVTLRCSPKSGHDTVSWYQQALGQGPQFIFQYYEEEERQRGNFPDRFSGHQFPNYSSELNVNALLLGDSALYLCASSPQGGWGEQYFGPGTRLTVT.

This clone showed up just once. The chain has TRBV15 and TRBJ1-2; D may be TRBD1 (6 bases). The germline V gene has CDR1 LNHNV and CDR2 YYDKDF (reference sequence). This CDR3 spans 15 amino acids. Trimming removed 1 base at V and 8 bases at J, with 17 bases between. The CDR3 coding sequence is TGTGCCACCAGCAGAGGATACAGGGAAGTGCGGGGCTACACCTTC. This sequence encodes CATSRGYREVRGYTF.

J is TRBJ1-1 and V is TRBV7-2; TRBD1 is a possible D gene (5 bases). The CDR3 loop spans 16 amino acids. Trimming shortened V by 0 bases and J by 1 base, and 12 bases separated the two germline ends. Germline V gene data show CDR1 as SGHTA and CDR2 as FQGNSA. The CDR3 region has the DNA TGTGCCAGCAGCTTAGCGCTACGGACACCGAACACTGAAGCTTTCTTT. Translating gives CASSLALRTPNTEAFF.

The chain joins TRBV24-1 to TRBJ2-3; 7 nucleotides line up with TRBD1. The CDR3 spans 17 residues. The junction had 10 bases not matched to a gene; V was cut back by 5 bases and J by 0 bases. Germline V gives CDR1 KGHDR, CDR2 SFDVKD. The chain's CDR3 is CATSGNRDRASTDTQYF. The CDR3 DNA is TGTGCCACCAGTGGGAATAGGGACAGAGCTAGCACAGATACGCAGTATTTT.

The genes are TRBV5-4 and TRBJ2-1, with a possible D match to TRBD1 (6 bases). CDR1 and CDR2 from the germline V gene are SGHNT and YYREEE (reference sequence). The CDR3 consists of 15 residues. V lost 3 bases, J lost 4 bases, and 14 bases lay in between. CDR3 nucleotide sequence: TGTGCCAGCAGCTACTTGACAGGTTCTTACAATGAGCAGTTCTTC. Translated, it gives CASSYLTGSYNEQFF.

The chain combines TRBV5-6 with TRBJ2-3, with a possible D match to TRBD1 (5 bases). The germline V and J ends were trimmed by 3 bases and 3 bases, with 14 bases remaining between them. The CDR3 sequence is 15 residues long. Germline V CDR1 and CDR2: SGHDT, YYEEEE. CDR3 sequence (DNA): TGTGCCAGCAGCTACTCAGGGATCGGAACAGATACGCAGTATTTT. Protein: CASSYSGIGTDTQYF.

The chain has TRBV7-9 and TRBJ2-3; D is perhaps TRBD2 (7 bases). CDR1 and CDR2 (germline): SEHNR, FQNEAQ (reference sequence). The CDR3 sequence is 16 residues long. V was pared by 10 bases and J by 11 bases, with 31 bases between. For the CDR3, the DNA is TGTGCCACACATCCGCAAGCGGGGACATCACAGATAGTGCAGTATTTT. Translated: CATHPQAGTSQIVQYF.

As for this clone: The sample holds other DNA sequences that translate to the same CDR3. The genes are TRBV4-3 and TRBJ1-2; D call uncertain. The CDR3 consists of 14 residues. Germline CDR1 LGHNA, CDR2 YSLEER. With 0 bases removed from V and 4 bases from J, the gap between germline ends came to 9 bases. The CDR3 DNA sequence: TGCGCCAGCAGCCAAGATAGGTCAGGCTATGGCTACACCTTC. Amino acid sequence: CASSQDRSGYGYTF.

DNA for the CDR3: TGTGCCAGCAAAACAGGGGAATGGACTGAAGCTTTCTTT. This encodes CASKTGEWTEAFF. The chain recombines TRBV12-3 or TRBV12-4 with TRBJ1-1; TRBD1 aligns across 7 bases. Trimming took 7 bases from V and 5 from J; bases not matched to a gene: 7. The CDR3 contains 13 residues.

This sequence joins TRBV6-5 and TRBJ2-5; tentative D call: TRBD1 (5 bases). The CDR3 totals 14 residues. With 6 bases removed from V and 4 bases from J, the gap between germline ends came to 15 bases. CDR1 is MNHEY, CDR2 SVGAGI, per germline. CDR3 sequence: CASSFRVSRETQYF. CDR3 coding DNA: TGTGCCAGCAGCTTCAGGGTGTCGCGAGAGACCCAGTACTTC.

The CDR3 region has the DNA TGTGCCAGCAGCCAAGGAGGGAAACCGGGACAGGGGGCCTATGGCTACACCTTC. This sequence encodes CASSQGGKPGQGAYGYTF. The chain is built from TRBV3-1 (or the pseudogene TRBV3-2) and TRBJ1-2; 12 bases are shared with TRBD1. V shed 1 base, J shed 4 bases, and the junction held 10 bases outside the gene matches. The length of the CDR3 is 18 residues. Germline V lookup: CDR1 LGHDT, CDR2 YNNKEL (reference sequence).

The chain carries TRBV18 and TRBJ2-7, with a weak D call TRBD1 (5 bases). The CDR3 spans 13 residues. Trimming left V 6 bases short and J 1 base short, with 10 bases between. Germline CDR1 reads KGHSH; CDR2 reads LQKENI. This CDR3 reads CASSSAGSYEQYF. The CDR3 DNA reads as TGTGCCAGCTCTTCGGCAGGGTCCTACGAGCAGTACTTC.

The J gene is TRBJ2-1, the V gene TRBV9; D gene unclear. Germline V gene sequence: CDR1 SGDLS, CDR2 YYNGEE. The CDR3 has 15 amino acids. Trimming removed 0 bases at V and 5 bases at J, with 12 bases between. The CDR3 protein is CASSVGPSPNNEQFF. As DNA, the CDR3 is TGTGCCAGCAGCGTAGGGCCTTCCCCCAACAATGAGCAGTTCTTC.

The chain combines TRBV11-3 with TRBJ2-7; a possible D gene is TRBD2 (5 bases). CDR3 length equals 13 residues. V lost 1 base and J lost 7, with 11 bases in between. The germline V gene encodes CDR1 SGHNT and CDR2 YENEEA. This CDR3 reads CASSLGERREQYF. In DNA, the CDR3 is TGTGCCAGCAGCTTAGGGGAGCGGAGGGAGCAGTACTTC.

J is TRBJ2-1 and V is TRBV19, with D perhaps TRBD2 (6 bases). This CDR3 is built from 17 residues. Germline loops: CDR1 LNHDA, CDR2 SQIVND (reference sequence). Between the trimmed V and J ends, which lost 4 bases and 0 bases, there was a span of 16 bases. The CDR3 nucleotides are TGTGCCAGTAGTAGGGGGGACTCCCGGGGCTCCTACAATGAGCAGTTCTTC. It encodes CASSRGDSRGSYNEQFF.

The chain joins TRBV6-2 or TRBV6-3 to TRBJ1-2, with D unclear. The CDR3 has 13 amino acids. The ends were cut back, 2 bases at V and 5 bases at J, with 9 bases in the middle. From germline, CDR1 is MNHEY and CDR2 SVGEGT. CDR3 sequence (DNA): TGTGCCAGCAGTTACGTCGGAGGGTATGGCTACACCTTC. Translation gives CASSYVGGYGYTF.